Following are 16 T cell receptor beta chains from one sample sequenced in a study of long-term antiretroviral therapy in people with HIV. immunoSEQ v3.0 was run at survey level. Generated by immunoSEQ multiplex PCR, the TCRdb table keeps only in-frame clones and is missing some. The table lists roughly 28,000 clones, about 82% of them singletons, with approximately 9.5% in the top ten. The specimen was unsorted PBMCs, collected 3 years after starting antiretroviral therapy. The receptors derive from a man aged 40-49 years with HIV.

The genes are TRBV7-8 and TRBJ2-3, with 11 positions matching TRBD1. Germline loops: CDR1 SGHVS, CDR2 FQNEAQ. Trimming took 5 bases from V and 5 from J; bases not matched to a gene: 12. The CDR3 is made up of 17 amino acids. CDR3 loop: CASSPLERTGGVDTQYF. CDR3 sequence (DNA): TGTGCCAGCAGCCCCCTCGAGAGGACAGGGGGCGTAGATACGCAGTATTTT.

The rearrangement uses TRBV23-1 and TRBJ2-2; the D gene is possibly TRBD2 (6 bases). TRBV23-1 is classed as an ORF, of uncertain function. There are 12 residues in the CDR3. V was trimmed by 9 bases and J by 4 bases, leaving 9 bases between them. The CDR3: CASPGGTGELFF. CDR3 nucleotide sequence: TGCGCCAGTCCCGGGGGCACCGGGGAGCTGTTTTTT.

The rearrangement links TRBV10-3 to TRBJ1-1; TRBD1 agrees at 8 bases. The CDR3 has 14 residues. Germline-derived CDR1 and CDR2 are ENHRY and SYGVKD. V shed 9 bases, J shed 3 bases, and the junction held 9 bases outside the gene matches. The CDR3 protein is CAISGGGSDTEAFF. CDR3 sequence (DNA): TGTGCCATTTCAGGGGGCGGGAGTGACACTGAAGCTTTCTTT.

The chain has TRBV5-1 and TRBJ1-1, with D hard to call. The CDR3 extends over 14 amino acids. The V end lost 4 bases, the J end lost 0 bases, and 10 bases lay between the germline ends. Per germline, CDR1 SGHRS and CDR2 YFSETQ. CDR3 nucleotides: TGCGCCAGCAGCAGGACGGCGTTGAACACTGAAGCTTTCTTT. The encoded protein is CASSRTALNTEAFF.

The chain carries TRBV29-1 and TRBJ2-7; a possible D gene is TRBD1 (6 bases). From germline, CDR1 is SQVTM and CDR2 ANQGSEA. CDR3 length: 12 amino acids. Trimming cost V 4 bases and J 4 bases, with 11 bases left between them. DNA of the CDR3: TGCAGCGTTGGATTGGGGGCTTACGAGCAGTACTTC. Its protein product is CSVGLGAYEQYF.

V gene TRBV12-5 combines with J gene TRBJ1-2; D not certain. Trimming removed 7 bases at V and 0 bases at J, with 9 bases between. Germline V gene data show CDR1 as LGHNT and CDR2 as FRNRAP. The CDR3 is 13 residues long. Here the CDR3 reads CASASPPNYGYTF. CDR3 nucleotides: TGTGCTAGTGCCTCCCCCCCTAACTATGGCTACACCTTC.

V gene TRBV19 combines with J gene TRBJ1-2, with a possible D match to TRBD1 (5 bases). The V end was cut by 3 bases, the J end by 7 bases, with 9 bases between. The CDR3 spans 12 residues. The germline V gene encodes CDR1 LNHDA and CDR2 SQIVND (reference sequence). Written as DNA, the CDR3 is TGTGCCAGTAGTATCGGGGCCGCTGGCTACACCTTC. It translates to CASSIGAAGYTF.

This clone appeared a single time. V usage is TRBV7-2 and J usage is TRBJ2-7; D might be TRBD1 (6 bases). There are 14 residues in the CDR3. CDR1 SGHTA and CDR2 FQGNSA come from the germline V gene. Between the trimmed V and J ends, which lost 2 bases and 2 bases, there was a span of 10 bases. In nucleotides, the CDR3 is TGTGCCAGCAGCTTACTACAGGGCCCCTACGAGCAGTACTTC. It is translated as CASSLLQGPYEQYF. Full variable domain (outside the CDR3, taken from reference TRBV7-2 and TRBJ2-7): GAGVSQSPSNKVTEKGKDVELRCDPISGHTALYWYRQSLGQGLEFLIYFQGNSAPDKSGLPSDRFSAERTGGSVSTLTIQRTQQEDSAVYLCASSLLQGPYEQYFGPGTRLTVT.

The CDR3 region has the DNA TGTGCCAGCAGCTTCGGTTTCACCTACGAGCAGTACTTC. Its protein is CASSFGFTYEQYF. The gene calls are TRBV11-3 and TRBJ2-7; D is unresolved. The CDR3 totals 13 residues. Trimming removed 3 bases from V and 2 bases from J, with 8 bases in between. CDR1 and CDR2 from the germline V gene are SGHNT and YENEEA.

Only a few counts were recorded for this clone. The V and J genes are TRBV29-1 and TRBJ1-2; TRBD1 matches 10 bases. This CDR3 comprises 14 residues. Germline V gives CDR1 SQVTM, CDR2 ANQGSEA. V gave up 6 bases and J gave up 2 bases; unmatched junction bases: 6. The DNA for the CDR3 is TGCAGCGTCCAAGGGGACAGGGGCAACTATGGCTACACCTTC. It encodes CSVQGDRGNYGYTF.

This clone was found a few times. CDR3 sequence: CASTHRTTAGVYGYTF. The CDR3 nucleotides are TGTGCCAGCACCCACCGAACGACAGCGGGTGTTTATGGCTACACCTTC. The chain has TRBV27 and TRBJ1-2, with D maybe TRBD1 (5 bases). This CDR3 contains 16 residues. The germline CDR1 and CDR2 sequences are MNHEY and SMNVEV (reference sequence). V lost 7 bases and J 5 bases, leaving 23 bases between the germline ends.

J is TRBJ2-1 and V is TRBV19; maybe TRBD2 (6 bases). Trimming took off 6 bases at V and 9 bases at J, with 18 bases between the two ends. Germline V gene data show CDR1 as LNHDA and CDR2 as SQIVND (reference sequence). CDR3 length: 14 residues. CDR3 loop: CASRTVAAGGEQFF. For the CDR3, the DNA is TGTGCCAGTAGAACCGTGGCTGCCGGGGGTGAGCAGTTCTTC.

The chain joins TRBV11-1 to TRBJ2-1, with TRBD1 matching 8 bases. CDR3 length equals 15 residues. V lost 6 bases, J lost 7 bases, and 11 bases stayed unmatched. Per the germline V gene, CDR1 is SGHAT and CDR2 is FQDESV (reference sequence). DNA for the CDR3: TGTGCCAGCAGATTGACAGGGGTTTCGGGGAATGAGCAGTTCTTC. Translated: CASRLTGVSGNEQFF.

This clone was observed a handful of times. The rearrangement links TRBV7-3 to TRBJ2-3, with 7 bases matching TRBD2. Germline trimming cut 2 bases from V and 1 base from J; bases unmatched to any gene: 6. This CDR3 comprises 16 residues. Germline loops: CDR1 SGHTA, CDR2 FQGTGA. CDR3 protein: CASSLSLAGGTDTQYF. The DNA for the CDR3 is TGTGCCAGCAGCTTATCCCTTGCGGGAGGCACAGATACGCAGTATTTT. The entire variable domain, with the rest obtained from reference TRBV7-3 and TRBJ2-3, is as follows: GAGVSQTPSNKVTEKGKYVELRCDPISGHTALYWYRQSLGQGPEFLIYFQGTGAADDSGLPNDRFFAVRPEGSVSTLKIQRTERGDSAVYLCASSLSLAGGTDTQYFGPGTRLTVL.

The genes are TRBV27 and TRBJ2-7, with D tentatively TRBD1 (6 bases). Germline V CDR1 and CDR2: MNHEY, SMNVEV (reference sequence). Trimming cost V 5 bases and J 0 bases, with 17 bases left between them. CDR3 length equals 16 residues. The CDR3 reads CASSIGGGQFSYEQYF. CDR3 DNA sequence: TGTGCCAGCAGTATAGGGGGTGGACAGTTCTCCTACGAGCAGTACTTC.

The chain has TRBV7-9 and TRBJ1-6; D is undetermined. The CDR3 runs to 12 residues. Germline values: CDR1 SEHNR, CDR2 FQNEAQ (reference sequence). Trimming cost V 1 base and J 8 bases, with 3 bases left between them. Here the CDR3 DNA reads TGTGCCAGCAGCTTAGGTCATTCACCCCTCCACTTT. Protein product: CASSLGHSPLHF.